Detailed here is one TCR beta chain. This clone was seen only a few times. Its recognized antigen is unknown. Base quality data are lacking; no much larger clone is found one base away. These data belong to a study of T cell responses to AZD1222 COVID-19 vaccine (TCRdb year 2021). A note on the overall study: AZD1222 recipients with second doses at about 4 weeks or about 12 weeks were pooled, because spike-specific TCR depth and breadth did not differ between schedules. Enrollment into the trials was organized by age into subgroups of 18-55, 56-69 and 70-plus years, and those subgroups contained roughly 160, 29 and 62 TCR-sequenced participants, respectively. A total of around 240 trial participants underwent TCR sequencing, of whom some 210 received two doses of AZD1222 and 26 received two doses of the MenACWY control vaccine. Broader findings and caveats from the paper: The vaccine-associated CD4 TCRs covered the entire spike protein, and the dominant responses fell in regions 160-218 and 743-854. The 56-69-year group was small, and its depth increase did not reach significance, likely because of low power. Participants were mostly white British, with more females than males. The authors suggested clonal diversity may have been underestimated. Because no day 14 peak-response samples were available, the repertoires could be characterized only after the peak T cell response. Epitopes outside the regions mutated in the B.1.351 and B.1.1.7 variants were reportedly recognized by nearly half of the unique spike-specific TCRs. After two AZD1222 doses, both the breadth and the depth of spike-specific TCRs were significantly higher than at day 0 and than in MenACWY recipients. Conclusions about previously exposed vaccinees are limited because only a handful of AZD1222 recipients were SARS-CoV-2 seropositive at baseline.

From a lookup of the germline V gene (reference sequence), CDR1 and CDR2 are SGHNT and YYREEE. V and J lose 3 bases and 2 bases, and a span of 8 bases separates them. Spanning cysteine to phenylalanine, the CDR3 consists of 13 amino acids. Of the read, only the CDR3 DNA is kept; its 39 bases are in frame from base 1. The CDR3 regions of human TCRbeta chains were analyzed by immunosequencing. The original methods were these. TCRs in the repertoires were compared against a reference library of SARS-CoV-2-specific TCRs that had been generated with the MIRA antigen-specificity platform. Breadth was defined as the fraction of unique TCRs that were SARS-CoV-2-associated, and depth was defined as the fraction of total T cells that were SARS-CoV-2-associated. Each spike-specific TCR was assigned to its reactive spike region and to a CD4 or CD8 class using the MIRA data. Log10-transformed breadth and depth values were compared by one-way ANOVA with Sidak's multiple comparisons tests. The clones in this table, taken by TCRdb from immuneACCESS, are in-frame only. Not every clone is retained; where verified, under half of the shortfall comes from an unresolved V gene, and the cause of the rest is unknown. The V and J calls and clone size were taken over from that table, and D and trimming were inferred from the DNA. The sample includes 100,000 to 150,000 clones, with about nine tenths observed a single time. Approximately 20% of the sample rests with the top ten.

The time point label of this sample denotes: baseline before first vaccination. Vaccinee samples were obtained from the UK trials COV001 and COV002, which included a single-blind randomized controlled phase 2/3 trial of AZD1222 (ChAdOx1 nCoV-19) in healthy adults. For TCRbeta chain sequencing, PBMC samples from trial participants were taken at day 0 and at day 28 after the second dose. The rearrangement combines TRBV5-4 with TRBJ1-1; the D segment cannot be called with confidence. The sample here was peripheral blood, taken on day 0 of AZD1222 vaccination. This TCR was sampled from an adult in good health. In nucleotide form, the sequence is TGTGCCAGCAGCTCCCGTACTAACACTGAAGCTTTCTTT. Translated, this gives CASSSRTNTEAFF.